This T cell receptor beta chain came from a study of blood T cells in healthy people across ages. Each sample yielded at least 5.5 micrograms of PBMC total RNA. Alongside a J-beta primer mix, a sample-barcoded 5' primer served in a second PCR lasting about 6 to 11 cycles. TCRdb reprocessed the 5' RACE reads with MiXCR, giving one entry per CDR3 protein. Of over 1.5 million distinct CDR3 sequences listed, just under 50% are singletons. In germline, CDR1 is PRHDT, CDR2 FYEKMQ (reference sequence). The J segment lost 5 bases and the V segment lost 5 bases, leaving 16 bases of the junction unmatched. This CDR3 has 19 amino acids.

The origin of this receptor is a woman in her thirties or forties in good health. The V and J genes are TRBV13 and TRBJ2-3, with TRBD2 matching over 13 bases. The specimen sequenced was blood. The CDR3: CASSLLTSGGSFTKDTQYF. The CDR3 DNA sequence: TGTGCCAGCAGCCTACTGACTAGCGGGGGGAGCTTCACCAAAGATACGCAGTATTTT.